The 18 T cell receptor beta chains listed next were all sequenced from one sample in a study of shared clonotypes between healthy human individuals. Assay used: immunoSEQ multiplex PCR; TCRdb lists only in-frame clones, some missing. Of around 940,000 clones in the sample, over 75% are singletons; the top ten hold approximately 1.5%. The material sequenced was memory CD4+ T cells sorted from blood. Subset given: CD45RA-negative fraction. The source is a young man in good health.

The chain uses TRBV7-8 and TRBJ1-2, with 10 bases matching TRBD1. V lost 6 bases, J lost 7 bases, and 8 bases stayed unmatched. Germline V gene lookup returns CDR1 SGHVS and CDR2 FQNEAQ. This CDR3 spans 14 amino acids. CDR3 loop: CASSPTGTGVGYTF. Written as DNA, the CDR3 is TGTGCCAGCAGTCCCACCGGGACAGGGGTTGGCTACACCTTC.

The chain has TRBV5-6 and TRBJ2-5; no definite D call. From germline, CDR1 is SGHDT and CDR2 YYEEEE. The CDR3 has 14 residues. V lost 2 bases, J lost 5 bases, and 13 bases lay in between. This chain's CDR3 is CASSLAIGRETQYF. In DNA, the CDR3 is TGTGCCAGCAGCTTAGCAATCGGTCGGGAGACCCAGTACTTC.

The V call is TRBV29-1, the J call TRBJ2-3; possible D gene TRBD1, 5 bases. Germline assignment: CDR1 SQVTM and CDR2 ANQGSEA. The CDR3 has 11 amino acids. Trimming shortened V by 7 bases and J by 4 bases, and 9 bases separated the two germline ends. DNA for the CDR3: TGCAGCGGGGGCTTGTCAGATACGCAGTATTTT. Protein: CSGGLSDTQYF.

This sequence joins TRBV29-1 and TRBJ1-1; no firm D call. Per germline, CDR1 SQVTM and CDR2 ANQGSEA. V lost 2 bases and J lost 2, with 9 bases in between. The CDR3 has 13 amino acids. Here the CDR3 reads CSVEYSFNTEAFF. The DNA of the CDR3 is TGCAGCGTTGAATACAGCTTTAACACTGAAGCTTTCTTT.

The chain employs TRBV25-1 and TRBJ1-2, with D hard to call. This CDR3 comprises 12 residues. The V end lost 6 bases, the J end lost 8 bases, and 13 bases lay between the germline ends. CDR1 is MGHDK and CDR2 is SYGVNS in the germline V gene. The CDR3 loop is CASRLPGKGYTF. CDR3 DNA: TGTGCCAGCAGGCTTCCGGGTAAAGGCTACACCTTC.

This clone appeared a few times. This sequence joins TRBV29-1 and TRBJ1-1, with 7 bases identical to TRBD1. This CDR3 is built from 14 residues. The germline CDR1 and CDR2 sequences are SQVTM and ANQGSEA. The junction had 10 bases not matched to a gene; V was cut back by 6 bases and J by 3 bases. The CDR3 is CSVRGGGRDTEAFF. In nucleotides, the CDR3 is TGCAGCGTCCGAGGGGGCGGGAGGGACACTGAAGCTTTCTTT.

The genes are TRBV7-6 and TRBJ2-7; 11 bases map to TRBD2. V lost 1 base, J lost 7 bases, and 6 bases stayed unmatched. Germline V CDR1 and CDR2: SGHVS, FNYEAQ. CDR3 length: 15 amino acids. Here the CDR3 DNA reads TGTGCCAGCAGCTTAGTAACTAGCGGGAGACGGGAGCAGTACTTC. Translating it yields CASSLVTSGRREQYF.

This clone occurred once. The V gene is TRBV4-1, the J gene TRBJ1-2; 7 bases map to TRBD1. V gave up 0 bases and J gave up 7 bases; unmatched junction bases: 5. There are 14 residues in the CDR3. CDR1 MGHRA and CDR2 YSYEKL come from the germline V gene. Here the CDR3 reads CASSQDPGGRGYTF. The CDR3 DNA reads TGCGCCAGCAGCCAAGATCCAGGGGGACGTGGCTACACCTTC.

With respect to this clone: Given a much more abundant clone one base away, this may be a read error. In the same sample, other DNA sequences code for this CDR3. The genes are TRBV6-5 and TRBJ2-5, with 9 bases that match TRBD1. CDR3 size: 14 residues. V was pared by 5 bases and J by 4 bases, with 5 bases of the junction left unmatched. CDR1 and CDR2 from the germline V gene are MNHEY and SVGAGI. In DNA form, the CDR3 reads TGTGCCAGCAGTACCGGACAGGGGAGAGAGACCCAGTACTTC. This translates into CASSTGQGRETQYF.

This clone has more than one count but fewer than ten. The chain couples TRBV30 to TRBJ1-1; D gene uncertain. The V gene's germline CDR1 is GTSNPN and CDR2 SVGIG (reference sequence). The CDR3 covers 13 residues. The ends were cut back, 1 base at V and 5 bases at J, with 11 bases in the middle. CDR3 nucleotide sequence: TGTGCCTGGAGTGAACAGATAAGGACTGAAGCTTTCTTT. This translates into CAWSEQIRTEAFF.

The V and J genes are TRBV28 and TRBJ2-3; D may correspond to TRBD1 or TRBD2 (6 bases each). V was cut by 8 bases and J by 2 bases, with 17 bases left in between. In germline, CDR1 is MDHEN, CDR2 SYDVKM. CDR3 length: 15 residues. In DNA, the CDR3 is TGTGCCAGCCGCGAAACGGGGGCCTACACAGATACGCAGTATTTT. It specifies CASRETGAYTDTQYF.

In its sample, this clone was seen a few times. The chain joins TRBV4-2 to TRBJ1-1, with a weak D call TRBD1 (6 bases). This CDR3 is built from 13 residues. V lost 1 base to trimming and J lost 8 bases, with 11 bases between them. Looked up from germline, CDR1 is LGHNA and CDR2 is YNFKEQ. DNA of the CDR3: TGTGCCAGCAGCCAAGGTGGGGGGCGCGAAGCTTTCTTT. Its protein product is CASSQGGGREAFF.

This clone was counted between two and nine times. V gene TRBV7-9 combines with J gene TRBJ2-3; 11 nucleotides line up with TRBD2. CDR1 is SEHNR, CDR2 FQNEAQ, per germline (reference sequence). V shed 5 bases, J shed 6 bases, and the junction held 4 bases outside the gene matches. CDR3 length: 14 amino acids. The DNA for the CDR3 is TGTGCCAGCAGCCAAACTAGCGGGAGCGATACGCAGTATTTT. Translation gives CASSQTSGSDTQYF.

The V and J genes are TRBV12-5 and TRBJ1-2, with D possibly matching TRBD1 (5 bases). The germline V gene has CDR1 LGHNT and CDR2 FRNRAP. This CDR3 contains 13 residues. The germline V and J ends were trimmed by 5 bases and 8 bases, with 15 bases remaining between them. The CDR3 bases are TGTGCTAGTGGTCGGGACGGATCGAGAGGCTACACCTTC. Its protein is CASGRDGSRGYTF.

This clone has just one count. The CDR3 reads CASSWTSGTYEQYF. CDR3 DNA: TGTGCCAGTAGTTGGACTAGCGGTACCTACGAGCAGTACTTC. This chain connects TRBV19 to TRBJ2-7, with 10 bases that match TRBD2. CDR1 is LNHDA and CDR2 is SQIVND in the germline V gene (reference sequence). The CDR3 extends over 14 amino acids. J was trimmed by 2 bases and V by 5 bases; bases with no gene match: 3.

This chain links TRBV10-2 with TRBJ2-4; D remains ambiguous. Trimming took 8 bases from V and 6 from J, leaving 11 bases between them. The V gene's germline CDR1 is WSHSY and CDR2 SAAADI. There are 12 residues in the CDR3. The CDR3 bases are TGCGCCAGCGCTCTGCCCGGAAACATTCAGTACTTC. Its translation: CASALPGNIQYF.

The chain has TRBV19 and TRBJ1-1; 7 bases match TRBD1. The CDR3 contains 17 residues. The trim removed 1 base at V and 4 bases at J, leaving 12 bases unmatched. From germline, CDR1 is LNHDA and CDR2 SQIVND (reference sequence). CDR3 coding DNA: TGTGCCAGTAGTATAGGCTGGGACAGTATCATCGGCACTGAAGCTTTCTTT. It is translated as CASSIGWDSIIGTEAFF.

The chain couples TRBV7-9 to TRBJ1-3; TRBD1 might be the D (6 bases). V gave up 10 bases and J gave up 4 bases, with 14 bases separating them. CDR1 and CDR2 from the germline V gene are SEHNR and FQNEAQ (reference sequence). The CDR3 loop spans 13 amino acids. CDR3 bases: TGTGCCATCCGGGGGGGCTCCGGAAACACCATATATTTT. Protein product: CAIRGGSGNTIYF. Looking up the rest from reference TRBV7-9 and TRBJ1-3 gives the full variable domain: DTGVSQNPRHKITKRGQNVTFRCDPISEHNRLYWYRQTLGQGPEFLTYFQNEAQLEKSRLLSDRFSAERPKGSFSTLEIQRTEQGDSAMYLCAIRGGSGNTIYFGEGSWLTVV.